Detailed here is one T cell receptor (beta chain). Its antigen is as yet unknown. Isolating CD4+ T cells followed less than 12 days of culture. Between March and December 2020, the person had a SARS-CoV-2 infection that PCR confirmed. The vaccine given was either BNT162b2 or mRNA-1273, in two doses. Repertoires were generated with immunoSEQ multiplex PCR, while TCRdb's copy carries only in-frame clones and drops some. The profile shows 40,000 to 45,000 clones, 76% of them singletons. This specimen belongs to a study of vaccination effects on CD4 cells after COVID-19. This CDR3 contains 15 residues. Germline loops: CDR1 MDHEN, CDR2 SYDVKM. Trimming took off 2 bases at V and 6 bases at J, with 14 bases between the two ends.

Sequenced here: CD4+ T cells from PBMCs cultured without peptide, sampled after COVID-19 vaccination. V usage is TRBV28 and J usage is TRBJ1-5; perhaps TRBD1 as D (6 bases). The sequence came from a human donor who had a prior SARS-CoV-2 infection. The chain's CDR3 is CASSLRGGSVQPQHF. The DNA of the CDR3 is TGTGCCAGCAGTTTAAGGGGGGGCTCTGTTCAGCCCCAGCATTTT.